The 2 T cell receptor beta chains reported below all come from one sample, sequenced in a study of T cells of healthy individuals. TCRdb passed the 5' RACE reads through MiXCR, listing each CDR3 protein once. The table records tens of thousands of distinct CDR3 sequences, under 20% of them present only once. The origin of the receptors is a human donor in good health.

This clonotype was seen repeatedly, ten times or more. The CDR3 coding sequence is TGCAACGCGCGCGGGGACTCCTACAATGAGCAGTTCTTC. Encoded protein: CNARGDSYNEQFF. The V call is TRBV20-1, the J call TRBJ2-1; D possibly corresponds to TRBD2 (6 bases). The CDR3 spans 13 residues. Germline CDR1 is DFQATT and CDR2 is SNEGSKA (reference sequence).

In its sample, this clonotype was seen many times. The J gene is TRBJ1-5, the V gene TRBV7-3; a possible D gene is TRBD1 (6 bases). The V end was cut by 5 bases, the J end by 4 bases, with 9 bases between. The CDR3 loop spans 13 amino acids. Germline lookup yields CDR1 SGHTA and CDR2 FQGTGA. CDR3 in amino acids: CASSPGQNQPQHF. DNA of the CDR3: TGTGCCAGCAGCCCCGGACAGAATCAGCCCCAGCATTTT.